This TCR beta chain was documented in a study of CD8+CD57+ T cells in acquired aplastic anemia. As for the study in general: Mean yield of DNA from sorted CD4+ and CD8+ cells was 3 to 3.5 ug.

Individuals selected for sequencing had exhibited CD8+CD57+ cell expansion on flow cytometry. This clonotype has at least ten counts. The CDR3 contains 14 residues. Per the germline V gene, CDR1 is SGHRS and CDR2 is YFSETQ. The V gene lost 0 bases and the J gene lost 6 bases, with 12 bases spanning the gap. Genomic DNA provided the template from which TCR beta VDJ and CDR3 profiles were obtained. TCRdb independently ran MiXCR on the reads; one entry per CDR3 protein. In the table there are under 200,000 distinct CDR3 sequences, 40% to 60% of which are singletons. The rearrangement links TRBV5-1 to TRBJ1-2; D uncertain. The sequenced sample was sorted CD4+, CD8+, or CD8+CD57+ T cells (not recorded which) from PBMCs. This TCR was sampled from a human donor with aplastic anemia. CDR3 protein: CASSLVGPENGYTF. The CDR3 bases are TGCGCCAGCAGCTTGGTGGGCCCGGAGAATGGCTACACCTTC.